A selection of T cell receptor beta chains follows, all from one sample in a study of T cells after yellow fever vaccination. From the 5' RACE reads, TCRdb called clonotypes with MiXCR, one entry per CDR3 protein. This table has 200,000 to 300,000 distinct CDR3 sequences, around 6.7% appearing once. The material sequenced was CD4+ T cells sorted from PBMCs, taken on the day of the yellow fever booster vaccination. These TCRs come from a man aged 30-40 years who received the YFV17D yellow fever vaccine. Both conserved end residues are part of each CDR3. Fields, in order: V gene, J gene, D gene, clone size, CDR3 protein, CDR3 DNA. A D gene is named only where the DNA matches it firmly. Some rows have no size entry. The others give once, few or many, or a class for an expanded clone.

>TRBV7-2|TRBJ2-5|NA|many
CASVQGVRETQYF
TGTGCCAGCGTCCAGGGTGTTCGGGAGACCCAGTACTTC
>TRBV24-1|TRBJ2-5|NA|few
CATSNQGQETQYF
TGTGCCACCAGTAATCAGGGCCAAGAGACCCAGTACTTC
>TRBV9|TRBJ2-2|NA|many
CASSWDSRHTGELFF
TGTGCCAGCAGCTGGGACTCTCGCCACACCGGGGAGCTGTTTTTT
>TRBV27|TRBJ2-3|NA|few
CASFPQRNPSADTQYF
TGTGCCAGCTTCCCCCAGCGCAACCCCTCGGCAGATACGCAGTATTTT
>TRBV9|TRBJ2-1|TRBD2|NA
CASSPRPLREGGNEQFF
TGTGCCAGCAGCCCTAGACCGTTGCGGGAGGGGGGAAATGAGCAGTTCTTC
>TRBV5-1|TRBJ2-1|NA|few
CASRRGDSYNEQFF
TGCGCCAGCAGAAGGGGAGACTCCTACAATGAGCAGTTCTTC
>TRBV5-4|TRBJ2-7|NA|NA
CASSPPKRGGEQYF
TGTGCCAGCAGCCCCCCTAAGCGAGGAGGGGAGCAGTACTTC
>TRBV6-2/TRBV6-3|TRBJ2-1|TRBD2|NA
CASVTGGGYNEQFF
TGTGCCAGCGTGACGGGAGGGGGGTACAATGAGCAGTTCTTC
>TRBV10-3|TRBJ2-5|TRBD2|NA
CAIGESGGQETQYF
TGTGCCATCGGAGAGAGCGGGGGACAAGAGACCCAGTACTTC
>TRBV10-3|TRBJ1-5|TRBD1|many
CAIKTGTTREPQHF
TGTGCCATCAAGACAGGGACAACCCGTGAGCCCCAGCATTTT
>TRBV6-2/TRBV6-3|TRBJ2-1|NA|many
CASSPNVRSYNEQFF
TGTGCCAGCAGTCCGAACGTACGCTCCTACAATGAGCAGTTCTTC
>TRBV28|TRBJ1-5|TRBD1|few
CASSHRGMGNQPQHF
TGTGCCAGCAGCCACAGGGGTATGGGCAATCAGCCCCAGCATTTT
>TRBV5-4|TRBJ2-3|NA|NA
CASSSKAGDPTDTQYF
TGTGCCAGCAGCTCGAAAGCGGGTGATCCCACAGATACGCAGTATTTT
>TRBV6-5|TRBJ2-2|NA|NA
CASSYLGSVGELFF
TGTGCCAGCAGTTACCTGGGTTCGGTCGGGGAGCTGTTTTTT
>TRBV4-2|TRBJ2-1|TRBD2|few
CASSPGTSARNEQFF
TGTGCCAGCAGCCCTGGGACTAGCGCGCGCAATGAGCAGTTCTTC
>TRBV7-9|TRBJ2-3|NA|many
CASSLGGTSTDTQYF
TGTGCCAGCAGCCTCGGGGGAACTAGCACAGATACGCAGTATTTT
>TRBV7-2|TRBJ2-2|TRBD2|few
CASSLSGRRATGELFF
TGTGCCAGCAGCCTTAGCGGGAGGAGGGCGACCGGGGAGCTGTTTTTT
>TRBV29-1|TRBJ2-7|TRBD1|NA
CSVGQAISYEQYF
TGCAGCGTCGGACAGGCCATTTCCTACGAGCAGTACTTC
>TRBV30|TRBJ2-7|TRBD2|NA
CAWRESGADSYEQYF
TGTGCCTGGAGAGAAAGCGGGGCCGACTCCTACGAGCAGTACTTC
>TRBV20-1|TRBJ1-1|TRBD1|NA
CSATPGQGNSEAFF
TGCAGTGCAACCCCGGGACAGGGGAATTCGGAAGCTTTCTTT
>TRBV9|TRBJ2-1|NA|NA
CASSVGASRDNEQFF
TGTGCCAGCAGCGTAGGGGCCAGCAGGGACAATGAGCAGTTCTTC
>TRBV27|TRBJ2-7|NA|NA
CASSLYSGRTYEQYF
TGTGCCAGCAGTCTCTACTCAGGTAGGACCTACGAGCAGTACTTC
>TRBV5-1|TRBJ2-1|TRBD2|many
CASSLAWTSGKSSYNEQFF
TGCGCCAGCAGCTTGGCCTGGACTAGCGGGAAAAGCTCCTACAATGAGCAGTTCTTC
>TRBV5-1|TRBJ2-1|NA|many
CASRRDSDYNEQFF
TGCGCCAGTCGCCGGGACTCGGACTACAATGAGCAGTTCTTC
>TRBV5-5|TRBJ2-7|NA|many
CASSLGAGIFYEQYF
TGTGCCAGCAGCTTGGGCGCAGGGATCTTCTACGAGCAGTACTTC
>TRBV5-6|TRBJ2-1|NA|many
CASSFGGLSYNEQFF
TGTGCCAGCAGCTTCGGCGGGTTATCCTACAATGAGCAGTTCTTC
>TRBV20-1|TRBJ1-3|NA|few
CSAREGVWGSGNTIYF
TGCAGTGCTAGAGAGGGGGTGTGGGGCTCTGGAAACACCATATATTTT